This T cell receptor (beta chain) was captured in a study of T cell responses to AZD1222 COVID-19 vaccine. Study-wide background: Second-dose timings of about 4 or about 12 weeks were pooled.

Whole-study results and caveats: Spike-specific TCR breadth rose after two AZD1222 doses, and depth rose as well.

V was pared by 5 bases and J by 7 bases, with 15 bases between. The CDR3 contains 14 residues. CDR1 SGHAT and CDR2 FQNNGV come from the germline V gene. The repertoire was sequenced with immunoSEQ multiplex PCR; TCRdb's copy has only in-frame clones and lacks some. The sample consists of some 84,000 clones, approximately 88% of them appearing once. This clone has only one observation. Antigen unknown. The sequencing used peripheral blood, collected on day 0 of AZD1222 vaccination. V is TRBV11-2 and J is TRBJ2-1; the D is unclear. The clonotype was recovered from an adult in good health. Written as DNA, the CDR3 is TGTGCCAGCAGCCATCCCCGGGCAAGGAATGAGCAGTTCTTC. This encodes CASSHPRARNEQFF.